The 18 T cell receptor beta chains in this list originate from one sample, sequenced in a study of memory CD4+ T cells and cytomegalovirus serostatus. The repertoire was sequenced with immunoSEQ multiplex PCR; TCRdb's copy has only in-frame clones and lacks some. The sample records under 55,000 clones, roughly 78% being singletons. Single viable CD3+CD4+CD8-CD45RO+ cells were sorted as the memory CD4+ T cells. The sequenced sample was memory CD4+ T cells from blood. The receptor set was obtained from an adult in good health and CMV-seronegative.

This clone has a handful of counts. This chain links TRBV16 with TRBJ2-1, with 7 bases matching TRBD1. Trimming took 0 bases from V and 5 from J; bases not matched to a gene: 4. Germline values: CDR1 KGHSY, CDR2 FQNENV. This CDR3 has 15 residues. The CDR3: CASSQSGTAHNEQFF. CDR3 DNA sequence: TGTGCCAGCAGCCAATCGGGGACAGCCCACAATGAGCAGTTCTTC.

A few counts support this clone. This CDR3 is also generated by other DNA sequences in the sample. The V and J genes are TRBV19 and TRBJ1-2; D is uncertain. The CDR3 totals 14 residues. CDR1 is LNHDA, CDR2 SQIVND, per germline (reference sequence). Trimming removed 0 bases from V and 1 base from J, with 6 bases in between. As DNA, the CDR3 is TGTGCCAGTAGTATAGATCCGGGTAACTATGGCTACACCTTC. This codes for CASSIDPGNYGYTF.

This clone was found once. The V call is TRBV6-6, the J call TRBJ2-7; the D gene is possibly TRBD1 (6 bases). The V end was cut by 0 bases, the J end by 6 bases, with 9 bases between. This CDR3 has 13 amino acids. The germline V gene has CDR1 MNHNY and CDR2 SVGAGI (reference sequence). CDR3 in DNA: TGTGCCAGCAGTTACTCGAGGGGGAGCGAGCAGTACTTC. It yields the protein CASSYSRGSEQYF.

The gene calls are TRBV28 and TRBJ2-7, with 8 bases aligning to TRBD2. The germline V gene encodes CDR1 MDHEN and CDR2 SYDVKM. The V gene end was trimmed by 8 bases and the J gene end by 4 bases; junction bases not matched to a gene: 10. This CDR3 comprises 14 residues. CDR3 coding DNA: TGTGCCAGCTGTGGTGCGGGAGGCATTTACGAGCAGTACTTC. Translation: CASCGAGGIYEQYF.

V gene TRBV5-8 combines with J gene TRBJ2-7, with 10 bases that match TRBD2. With V trimmed by 6 bases and J by 3 bases, 3 bases remained unmatched. Germline V gene data show CDR1 as SGHTS and CDR2 as YDEGEE. The CDR3 totals 13 residues. The CDR3 is CASTRTSGYEQYF. The CDR3 DNA reads TGTGCCAGCACCAGGACTAGCGGCTACGAGCAGTACTTC.

The chain employs TRBV5-5 and TRBJ1-5; D gene ambiguous. V was pared by 0 bases and J by 7 bases, with 8 bases between. Germline V gene sequence: CDR1 SGHKS, CDR2 YYEKEE (reference sequence). The CDR3 extends over 13 amino acids. CDR3 region: CASSLAPRQPQHF. CDR3 coding DNA: TGTGCCAGCAGCTTGGCGCCGCGGCAGCCCCAGCATTTT.

The rearrangement links TRBV5-4 to TRBJ1-1; D is possibly TRBD1 (5 bases). The V end was cut by 4 bases, the J end by 3 bases, with 10 bases between. In germline, CDR1 is SGHNT, CDR2 YYREEE (reference sequence). The CDR3 spans 13 residues. This chain's CDR3 is CASSMTVDTEAFF. In DNA, the CDR3 is TGTGCCAGCAGCATGACAGTAGACACTGAAGCTTTCTTT.

The V and J genes are TRBV5-1 and TRBJ1-2; D possibly corresponds to TRBD1 (5 bases). Trimming removed 5 bases at V and 2 bases at J, with 13 bases between. CDR1 is SGHRS, CDR2 YFSETQ, per germline. CDR3 length: 14 residues. The CDR3 loop reads CASRVTEQNYGYTF. The CDR3 nucleotides read TGCGCCAGCAGAGTGACAGAGCAAAACTATGGCTACACCTTC.

The chain uses TRBV6-1 and TRBJ2-7; D gene ambiguous. Germline CDR1 is MNHNS and CDR2 is SASEGT. V lost 2 bases to trimming and J lost 2 bases, with 4 bases between them. CDR3 size: 12 residues. CDR3 nucleotides: TGTGCCAGCAGTGAACAGGCCTACGAGCAGTACTTC. This codes for CASSEQAYEQYF.

This rearrangement joins TRBV19 to TRBJ2-2; D uncertain. The germline CDR1 and CDR2 sequences are LNHDA and SQIVND (reference sequence). This CDR3 has 16 residues. V lost 3 bases to trimming and J lost 1 base, with 12 bases between them. CDR3 nucleotide sequence: TGTGCCAGTAGTATCGGGTCAGGAAAGAACACCGGGGAGCTGTTTTTT. It translates to CASSIGSGKNTGELFF.

The chain links TRBV30 to TRBJ2-5; D unresolved. CDR1 GTSNPN and CDR2 SVGIG come from the germline V gene (reference sequence). The V and J ends lost 1 base and 2 bases respectively, with 5 bases between them. The CDR3 covers 12 residues. The CDR3: CAWSAGQETQYF. CDR3 nucleotides: TGTGCCTGGAGTGCAGGTCAAGAGACCCAGTACTTC.

This clone is judged medium-sized. The chain recombines TRBV2 with TRBJ2-2, with D unresolved. Germline CDR1 SNHLY, CDR2 FYNNEI. CDR3 length: 13 residues. V was cut by 7 bases and J by 4 bases, with 10 bases left in between. CDR3 residues: CASKGSRTGELFF. CDR3 DNA sequence: TGTGCCAGCAAGGGCAGTCGCACCGGGGAGCTGTTTTTT. The whole variable domain, filled in from reference TRBV2 and TRBJ2-2, reads EPEVTQTPSHQVTQMGQEVILRCVPISNHLYFYWYRQILGQKVEFLVSFYNNEISEKSEIFDDQFSVERPDGSNFTLKIRSTKLEDSAMYFCASKGSRTGELFFGEGSRLTVL.

The chain links TRBV15 to TRBJ2-5; 9 bases match TRBD1. This CDR3 spans 16 amino acids. CDR1 and CDR2 (germline): LNHNV, YYDKDF (reference sequence). Germline trimming cut 2 bases from V and 4 bases from J; bases unmatched to any gene: 8. The CDR3: CATSRRVQGARETQYF. DNA for the CDR3: TGTGCCACCAGCAGAAGGGTACAGGGGGCTCGAGAGACCCAGTACTTC.

The sample holds one count of this clone. The chain links TRBV7-3 to TRBJ2-1; D call uncertain. Trimming removed 0 bases at V and 7 bases at J, with 7 bases between. This CDR3 comprises 13 residues. Looked up from germline, CDR1 is SGHTA and CDR2 is FQGTGA. CDR3 nucleotides: TGTGCCAGCAGCTTAACGGATTCGAATGAGCAGTTCTTC. As protein: CASSLTDSNEQFF.

V is TRBV6-1 and J is TRBJ1-2, with D unclear. Germline assignment: CDR1 MNHNS and CDR2 SASEGT. The V end was cut by 3 bases, the J end by 4 bases, with 12 bases between. This CDR3 has 14 amino acids. CDR3: CASSDSLSGYGYTF. The CDR3 DNA reads TGTGCCAGCAGTGACAGCCTGTCTGGCTATGGCTACACCTTC.

The chain has TRBV18 and TRBJ2-2; 8 bases line up with TRBD1. The junction had 6 bases not matched to a gene; V was cut back by 2 bases and J by 4 bases. Germline CDR1 and CDR2: KGHSH and LQKENI. The CDR3 extends over 16 amino acids. The CDR3 sequence: CASSPGQGSATGELFF. DNA for the CDR3: TGTGCCAGCTCACCAGGACAGGGTAGTGCCACCGGGGAGCTGTTTTTT. Variable domain in full (rest from reference TRBV18 and TRBJ2-2): NAGVMQNPRHLVRRRGQEARLRCSPMKGHSHVYWYRQLPEEGLKFMVYLQKENIIDESGMPKERFSAEFPKEGPSILRIQQVVRGDSAAYFCASSPGQGSATGELFFGEGSRLTVL.

The chain has TRBV5-6 and TRBJ2-7; 8 positions agree with TRBD1. With 0 bases clipped from V and 0 bases from J, the junction kept 5 bases outside the gene matches. The CDR3 has 16 residues. CDR1 and CDR2 from the germline V gene are SGHDT and YYEEEE. The CDR3 loop reads CASSLVGQGSSYEQYF. Written as DNA, the CDR3 is TGTGCCAGCAGCTTGGTCGGACAGGGATCCTCCTACGAGCAGTACTTC.

The chain links TRBV7-3 to TRBJ2-1; 8 nucleotides line up with TRBD2. The CDR3 totals 17 residues. In germline, CDR1 is SGHTA, CDR2 FQGTGA. V dropped 4 bases and J dropped 3; count of bases not matched to a gene: 11. CDR3 loop: CASSSRPSGSIYNEQFF. DNA for the CDR3: TGTGCCAGCAGCTCCAGGCCCAGCGGGAGCATCTACAATGAGCAGTTCTTC. Variable domain in full (rest from reference TRBV7-3 and TRBJ2-1): GAGVSQTPSNKVTEKGKYVELRCDPISGHTALYWYRQSLGQGPEFLIYFQGTGAADDSGLPNDRFFAVRPEGSVSTLKIQRTERGDSAVYLCASSSRPSGSIYNEQFFGPGTRLTVL.